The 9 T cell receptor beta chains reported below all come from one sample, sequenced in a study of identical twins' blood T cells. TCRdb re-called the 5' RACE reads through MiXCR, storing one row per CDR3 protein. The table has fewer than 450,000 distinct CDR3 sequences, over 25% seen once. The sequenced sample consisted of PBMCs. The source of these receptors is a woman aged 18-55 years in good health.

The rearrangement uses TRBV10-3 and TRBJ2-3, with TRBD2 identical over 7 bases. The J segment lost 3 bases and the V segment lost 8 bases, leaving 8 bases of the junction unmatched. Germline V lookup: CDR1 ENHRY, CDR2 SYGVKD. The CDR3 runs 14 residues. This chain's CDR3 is CAIARSGETDTQYF. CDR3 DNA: TGTGCCATCGCTAGGAGCGGGGAGACAGATACGCAGTATTTT.

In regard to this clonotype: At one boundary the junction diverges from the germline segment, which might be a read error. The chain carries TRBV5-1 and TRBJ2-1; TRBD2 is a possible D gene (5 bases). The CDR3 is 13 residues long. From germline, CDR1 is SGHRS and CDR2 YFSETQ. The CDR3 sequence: CVSSLREFGEQFF. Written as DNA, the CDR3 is TGCGTCAGCAGCTTGAGGGAGTTCGGCGAGCAGTTCTTC.

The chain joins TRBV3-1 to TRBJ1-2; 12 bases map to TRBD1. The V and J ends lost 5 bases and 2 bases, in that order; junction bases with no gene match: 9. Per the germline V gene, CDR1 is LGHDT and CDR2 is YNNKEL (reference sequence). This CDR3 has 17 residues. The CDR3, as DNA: TGTGCCAGCAGCTCCCGGGACAGGGGGCCACTCAACTATGGCTACACCTTC. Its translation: CASSSRDRGPLNYGYTF.

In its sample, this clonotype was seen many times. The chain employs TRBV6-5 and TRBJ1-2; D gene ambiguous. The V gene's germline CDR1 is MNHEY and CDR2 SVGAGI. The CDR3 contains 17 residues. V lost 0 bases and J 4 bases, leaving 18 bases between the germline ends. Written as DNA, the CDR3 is TGTGCCAGCAGTTACTCGAGTAAGCGACCCAGCCCCTATGGCTACACCTTC. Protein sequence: CASSYSSKRPSPYGYTF.

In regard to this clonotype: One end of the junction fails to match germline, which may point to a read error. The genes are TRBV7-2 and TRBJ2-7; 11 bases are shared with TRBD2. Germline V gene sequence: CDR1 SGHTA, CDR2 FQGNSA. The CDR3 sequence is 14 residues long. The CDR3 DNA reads TGTGCCAGCAGCTTAAAACTAGCGGGAGCCGAGCGGTACTTC. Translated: CASSLKLAGAERYF.

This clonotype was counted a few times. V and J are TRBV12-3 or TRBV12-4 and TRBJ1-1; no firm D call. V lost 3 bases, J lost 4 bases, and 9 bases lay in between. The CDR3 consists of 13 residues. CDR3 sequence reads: CASSFPGGTEAFF. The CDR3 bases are TGTGCCAGCAGTTTTCCAGGAGGCACTGAAGCTTTCTTT.

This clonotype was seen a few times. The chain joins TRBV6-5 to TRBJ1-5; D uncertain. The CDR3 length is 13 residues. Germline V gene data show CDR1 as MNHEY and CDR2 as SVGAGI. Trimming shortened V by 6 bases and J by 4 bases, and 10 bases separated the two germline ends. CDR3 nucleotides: TGTGCCAGCAGCGGCTACAGAAATCAGCCCCAGCATTTT. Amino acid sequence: CASSGYRNQPQHF.

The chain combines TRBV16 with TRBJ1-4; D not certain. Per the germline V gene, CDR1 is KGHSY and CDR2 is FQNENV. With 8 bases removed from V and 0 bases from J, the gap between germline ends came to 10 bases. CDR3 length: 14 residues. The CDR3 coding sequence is TGTGCCAGCGCGGCCGGGACAACTAATGAAAAACTGTTTTTT. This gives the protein CASAAGTTNEKLFF.

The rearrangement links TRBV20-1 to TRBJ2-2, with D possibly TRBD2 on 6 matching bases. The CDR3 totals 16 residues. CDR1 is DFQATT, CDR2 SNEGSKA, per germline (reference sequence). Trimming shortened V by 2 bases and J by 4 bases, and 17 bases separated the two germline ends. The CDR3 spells CSARFGTEPITGELFF. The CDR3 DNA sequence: TGCAGTGCTAGATTCGGGACTGAGCCAATCACCGGGGAGCTGTTTTTT.